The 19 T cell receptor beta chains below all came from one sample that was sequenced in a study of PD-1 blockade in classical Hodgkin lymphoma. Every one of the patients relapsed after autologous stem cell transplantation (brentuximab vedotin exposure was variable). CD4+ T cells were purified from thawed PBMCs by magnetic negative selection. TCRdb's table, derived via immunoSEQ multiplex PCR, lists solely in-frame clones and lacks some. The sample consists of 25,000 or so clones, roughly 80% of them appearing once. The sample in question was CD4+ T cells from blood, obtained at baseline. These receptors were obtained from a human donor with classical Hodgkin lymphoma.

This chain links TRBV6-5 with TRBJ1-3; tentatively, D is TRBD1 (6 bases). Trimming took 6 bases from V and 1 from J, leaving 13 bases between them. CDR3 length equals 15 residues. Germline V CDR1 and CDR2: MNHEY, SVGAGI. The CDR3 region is CASSSNRESGNTIYF. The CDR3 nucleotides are TGTGCCAGCAGCTCGAACAGGGAGTCTGGAAACACCATATATTTT.

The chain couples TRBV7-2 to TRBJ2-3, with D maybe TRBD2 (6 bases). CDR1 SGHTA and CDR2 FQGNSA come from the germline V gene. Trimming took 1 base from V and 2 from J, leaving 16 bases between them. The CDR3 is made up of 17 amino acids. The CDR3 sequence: CASSLGSRGTLTDTQYF. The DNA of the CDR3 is TGTGCCAGCAGCTTAGGGTCTCGGGGGACCCTCACAGATACGCAGTATTTT.

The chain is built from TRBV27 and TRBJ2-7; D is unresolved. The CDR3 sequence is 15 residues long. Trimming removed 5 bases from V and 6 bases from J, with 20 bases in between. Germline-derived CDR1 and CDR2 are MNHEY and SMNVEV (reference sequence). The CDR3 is CASSRPGLSLGEQYF. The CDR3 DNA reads TGTGCCAGCAGTAGACCGGGCCTAAGTCTGGGCGAGCAGTACTTC.

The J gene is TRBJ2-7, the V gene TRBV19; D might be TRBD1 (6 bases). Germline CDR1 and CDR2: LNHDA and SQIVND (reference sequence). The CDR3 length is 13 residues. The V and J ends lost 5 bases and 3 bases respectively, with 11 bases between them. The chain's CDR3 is CASSYRDFYEQYF. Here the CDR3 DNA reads TGTGCCAGTAGTTACAGGGATTTCTACGAGCAGTACTTC.

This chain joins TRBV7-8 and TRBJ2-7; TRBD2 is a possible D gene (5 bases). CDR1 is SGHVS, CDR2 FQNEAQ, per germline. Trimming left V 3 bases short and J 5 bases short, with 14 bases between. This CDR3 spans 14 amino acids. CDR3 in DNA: TGTGCCAGCAGCTTCCGAGGGATAAGCGACGAGCAGTACTTC. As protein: CASSFRGISDEQYF.

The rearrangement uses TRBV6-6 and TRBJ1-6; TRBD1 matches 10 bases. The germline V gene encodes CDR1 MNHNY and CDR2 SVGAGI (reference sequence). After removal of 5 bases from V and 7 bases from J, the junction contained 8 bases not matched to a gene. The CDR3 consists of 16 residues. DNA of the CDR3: TGTGCCAGCAGTCCACGGGACAGGGGAGGCAATTCACCCCTCCACTTT. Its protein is CASSPRDRGGNSPLHF.

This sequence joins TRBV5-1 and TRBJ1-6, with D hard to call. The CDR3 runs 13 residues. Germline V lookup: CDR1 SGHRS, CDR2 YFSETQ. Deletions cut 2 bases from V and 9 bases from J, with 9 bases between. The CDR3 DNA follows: TGCGCCAGCAGCTTTCGGGAGCGTTCACCCCTCCACTTT. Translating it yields CASSFRERSPLHF.

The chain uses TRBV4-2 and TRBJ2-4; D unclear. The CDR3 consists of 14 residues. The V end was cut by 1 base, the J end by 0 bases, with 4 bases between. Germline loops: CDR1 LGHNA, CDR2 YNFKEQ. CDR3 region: CASSQAGAKNIQYF. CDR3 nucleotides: TGTGCCAGCAGCCAAGCCGGAGCCAAAAACATTCAGTACTTC.

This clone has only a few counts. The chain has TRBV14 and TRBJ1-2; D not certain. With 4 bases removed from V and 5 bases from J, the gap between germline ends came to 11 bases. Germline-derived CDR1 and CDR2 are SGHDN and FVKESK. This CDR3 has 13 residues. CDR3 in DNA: TGTGCCAGCAGCCCACTGACCAGTTATGGCTACACCTTC. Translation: CASSPLTSYGYTF.

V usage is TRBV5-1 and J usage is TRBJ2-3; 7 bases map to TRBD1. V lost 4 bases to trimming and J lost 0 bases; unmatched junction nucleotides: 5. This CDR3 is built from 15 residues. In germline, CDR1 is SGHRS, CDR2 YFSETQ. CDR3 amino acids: CASSLGQTSTDTQYF. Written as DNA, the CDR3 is TGCGCCAGCAGCCTGGGACAGACTAGCACAGATACGCAGTATTTT.

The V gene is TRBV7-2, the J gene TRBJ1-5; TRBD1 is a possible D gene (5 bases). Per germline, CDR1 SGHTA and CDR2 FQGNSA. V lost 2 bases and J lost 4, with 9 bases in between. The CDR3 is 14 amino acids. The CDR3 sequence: CASSLWGSNQPQHF. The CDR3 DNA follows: TGTGCCAGCAGCTTATGGGGGAGTAATCAGCCCCAGCATTTT.

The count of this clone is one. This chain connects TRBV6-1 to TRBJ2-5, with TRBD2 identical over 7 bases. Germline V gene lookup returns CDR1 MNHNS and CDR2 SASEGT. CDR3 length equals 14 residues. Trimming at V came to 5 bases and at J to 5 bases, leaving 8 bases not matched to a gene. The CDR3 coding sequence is TGTGCCAGCAGTATAGAAGCGGGAACGGAGACCCAGTACTTC. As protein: CASSIEAGTETQYF.

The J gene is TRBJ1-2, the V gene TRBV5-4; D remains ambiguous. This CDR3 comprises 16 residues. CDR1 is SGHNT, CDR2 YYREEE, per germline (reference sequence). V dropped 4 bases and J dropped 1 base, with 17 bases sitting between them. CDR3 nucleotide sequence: TGTGCCAGCAGCGCCCCTCTGGCAACGGGTAACTATGGCTACACCTTC. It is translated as CASSAPLATGNYGYTF.

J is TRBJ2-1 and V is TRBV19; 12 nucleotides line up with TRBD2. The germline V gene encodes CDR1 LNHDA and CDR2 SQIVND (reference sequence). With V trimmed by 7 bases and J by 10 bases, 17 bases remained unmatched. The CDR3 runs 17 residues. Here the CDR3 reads CASMTPTSGGPLNEQFF. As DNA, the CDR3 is TGTGCCAGTATGACCCCAACTAGCGGGGGGCCCCTTAACGAGCAGTTCTTC.

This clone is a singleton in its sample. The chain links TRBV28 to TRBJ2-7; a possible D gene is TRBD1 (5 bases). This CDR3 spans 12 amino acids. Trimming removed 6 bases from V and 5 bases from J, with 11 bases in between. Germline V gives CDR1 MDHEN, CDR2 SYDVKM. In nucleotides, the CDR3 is TGTGCCAGCAGGGGTTGGGGCCACGAGCAGTACTTC. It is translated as CASRGWGHEQYF.

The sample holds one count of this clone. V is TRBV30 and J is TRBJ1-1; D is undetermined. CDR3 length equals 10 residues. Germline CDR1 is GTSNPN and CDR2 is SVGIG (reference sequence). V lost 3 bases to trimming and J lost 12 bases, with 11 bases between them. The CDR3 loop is CAWSTAKPFF. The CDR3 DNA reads TGTGCCTGGAGCACAGCGAAGCCTTTCTTT. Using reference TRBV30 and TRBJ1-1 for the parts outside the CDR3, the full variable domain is SQTIHQWPATLVQPVGSPLSLECTVEGTSNPNLYWYRQAAGRGLQLLFYSVGIGQISSEVPQNLSASRPQDRQFILSSKKLLLSDSGFYLCAWSTAKPFFGQGTRLTVV.

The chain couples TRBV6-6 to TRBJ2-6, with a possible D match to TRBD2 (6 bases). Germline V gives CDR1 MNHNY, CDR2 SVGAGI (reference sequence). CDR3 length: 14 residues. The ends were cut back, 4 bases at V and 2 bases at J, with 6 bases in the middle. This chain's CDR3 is CASSWGAGANVLTF. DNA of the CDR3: TGTGCCAGCAGTTGGGGGGCTGGGGCCAACGTCCTGACTTTC.

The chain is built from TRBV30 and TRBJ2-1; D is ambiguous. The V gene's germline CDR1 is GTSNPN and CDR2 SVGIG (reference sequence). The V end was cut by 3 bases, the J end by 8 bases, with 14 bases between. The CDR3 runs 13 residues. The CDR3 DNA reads TGTGCCTGGAGGGGTTGGGTTGGGGATGAGCAGTTCTTC. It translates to CAWRGWVGDEQFF.

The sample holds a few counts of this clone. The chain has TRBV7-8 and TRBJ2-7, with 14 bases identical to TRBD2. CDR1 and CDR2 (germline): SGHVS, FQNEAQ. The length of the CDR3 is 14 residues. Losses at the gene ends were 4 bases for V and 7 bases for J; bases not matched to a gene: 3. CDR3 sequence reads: CASSWRTSGGEQYF. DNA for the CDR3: TGTGCCAGCAGCTGGCGGACTAGCGGGGGGGAGCAGTACTTC.